What follows are 24 T cell receptor beta chains derived from one specimen sequenced in a study of T cells after yellow fever vaccination. TCRdb ran MiXCR on the 5' RACE reads and lists one entry per CDR3 protein. Of tens of thousands of distinct CDR3 sequences detected, 5.5% appear once; the ten largest clones hold 10% to 15%. Source: PBMCs, either bulk or a sorted T-cell subset (CD4+, CD8+, memory, or dextramer-sorted; not recorded which), taken 15 days after the yellow fever booster vaccination. All receptors come from a man aged 25-45 years who received the YFV17D yellow fever vaccine.

The sample holds many counts of this clonotype. The chain is built from TRBV27 and TRBJ2-7; 7 bases map to TRBD2. This CDR3 spans 15 amino acids. With V trimmed by 2 bases and J by 3 bases, 7 bases remained unmatched. CDR1 is MNHEY and CDR2 is SMNVEV in the germline V gene (reference sequence). The CDR3 protein is CASSLKAGEVYEQYF. The CDR3 nucleotides read TGTGCCAGCAGTTTAAAGGCGGGAGAGGTCTACGAGCAGTACTTC.

This clonotype was detected ten times or more. The gene calls are TRBV20-1 and TRBJ2-1; the D gene could be TRBD1 or TRBD2 (5 bases each). The germline V gene has CDR1 DFQATT and CDR2 SNEGSKA (reference sequence). V was trimmed by 4 bases and J by 2 bases, leaving 15 bases between them. The CDR3 totals 15 residues. In nucleotides, the CDR3 is TGCAGTGCTACACTAGGGGCTACCACCTACAATGAGCAGTTCTTC. Protein: CSATLGATTYNEQFF.

This clonotype was seen many times. V gene TRBV29-1 combines with J gene TRBJ2-6, with D perhaps TRBD1 or TRBD2 (5 bases each). The length of the CDR3 is 14 residues. V shed 4 bases and J shed 4 bases, with 11 bases lying between them. Germline loops: CDR1 SQVTM, CDR2 ANQGSEA. The DNA of the CDR3 is TGCAGCGTTGTGTTGGGGGTAGGGGCCAACGTCCTGACTTTC. This gives the protein CSVVLGVGANVLTF.

This clonotype was detected many times. The chain uses TRBV20-1 and TRBJ1-1; tentative D call: TRBD1 (5 bases). Germline CDR1 DFQATT, CDR2 SNEGSKA (reference sequence). V was trimmed by 8 bases and J by 0 bases, leaving 22 bases between them. This CDR3 spans 16 amino acids. The CDR3 nucleotides are TGCAGTCCCAAAAAAGGCGGTGGGGGGGTGAACACTGAAGCTTTCTTT. Amino acid sequence: CSPKKGGGGVNTEAFF.

The sample holds many counts of this clonotype. The J gene is TRBJ2-1, the V gene TRBV4-3; no firm D call. The V end was cut by 0 bases, the J end by 4 bases, with 7 bases between. The CDR3 is 14 amino acids. CDR1 and CDR2 (germline): LGHNA, YSLEER. CDR3 in DNA: TGCGCCAGCAGCCAAGATTACGGATACAATGAGCAGTTCTTC. Residues: CASSQDYGYNEQFF.

This clonotype was recorded at least ten times. The chain has TRBV7-1 and TRBJ2-1; TRBD2 matches 14 bases. TRBV7-1 is labeled an ORF, and its function is uncertain. With 3 bases clipped from V and 9 bases from J, the junction kept 25 bases outside the gene matches. The CDR3 totals 22 residues. CDR3 sequence: CASSSPRGPPPGLAGVRGEQFF. The CDR3 DNA follows: TGTGCCAGCAGCTCCCCGCGGGGTCCGCCTCCGGGACTAGCGGGAGTTCGGGGTGAGCAGTTCTTC.

This clonotype was observed at least ten times. CDR3 amino acids: CSVREGEYQPQHF. Here the CDR3 DNA reads TGCAGCGTGAGGGAGGGGGAGTATCAGCCCCAGCATTTT. V is TRBV29-1 and J is TRBJ1-5; possible D gene TRBD1, 6 bases. CDR3 length equals 13 residues. CDR1 is SQVTM, CDR2 ANQGSEA, per germline. The ends were cut back, 6 bases at V and 5 bases at J, with 14 bases in the middle.

In its sample, this clonotype was seen many times. This sequence joins TRBV6-5 and TRBJ2-5, with TRBD2 matching 8 bases. CDR1 and CDR2 from the germline V gene are MNHEY and SVGAGI. The V and J ends lost 6 bases and 1 base, in that order; junction bases with no gene match: 16. The CDR3 runs to 18 residues. The CDR3 DNA is TGTGCCAGCAGGGGGGGGCCTAGCGGGCCTTCGTCCCAAGAGACCCAGTACTTC. This codes for CASRGGPSGPSSQETQYF.

This clonotype was counted many times. This chain links TRBV3-1 with TRBJ1-1; TRBD1 is a possible D gene (5 bases). Germline V gene lookup returns CDR1 LGHDT and CDR2 YNNKEL (reference sequence). V lost 4 bases and J 5 bases, leaving 17 bases between the germline ends. CDR3 length: 15 residues. The CDR3 sequence is CASSPEGNRITEAFF. CDR3 bases: TGTGCCAGCAGCCCCGAGGGTAACAGGATTACTGAAGCTTTCTTT.

In its sample, this clonotype was seen many times. The V call is TRBV19, the J call TRBJ2-2; D is perhaps TRBD2 (5 bases). Per germline, CDR1 LNHDA and CDR2 SQIVND (reference sequence). The V and J ends lost 5 bases and 4 bases respectively, with 14 bases between them. The length of the CDR3 is 15 residues. The CDR3 DNA follows: TGTGCCAGTAGTCCTGCGACTACCGTCACCGGGGAGCTGTTTTTT. It codes for CASSPATTVTGELFF.

This clonotype was seen repeatedly, ten times or more. The gene calls are TRBV20-1 and TRBJ2-7; D call uncertain. Deletions cut 4 bases from V and 2 bases from J, with 12 bases between. Per germline, CDR1 DFQATT and CDR2 SNEGSKA (reference sequence). The CDR3 has 13 residues. The CDR3 bases are TGCAGTGCTATTCAAGGGCTGACCTACGAGCAGTACTTC. Residues: CSAIQGLTYEQYF.

This clonotype occurred many times. The V gene is TRBV4-2, the J gene TRBJ2-3; D is uncertain. Germline CDR1 is LGHNA and CDR2 is YNFKEQ. Trimming removed 6 bases at V and 1 base at J, with 11 bases between. This CDR3 contains 14 residues. The CDR3 DNA sequence: TGTGCCAGCAGGGCTCGCGGTGGCACAGATACGCAGTATTTT. This translates into CASRARGGTDTQYF.

This clonotype is categorized as medium-sized. The chain carries TRBV7-3 and TRBJ2-7, with 9 bases aligning to TRBD2. The ends lost 1 base at V and 2 bases at J; junction bases unmatched: 3. There are 15 residues in the CDR3. The germline CDR1 and CDR2 sequences are SGHTA and FQGTGA. The CDR3 bases are TGTGCCAGCAGCTTAAGAAGACTAGCGGCCTACGAGCAGTACTTC. It specifies CASSLRRLAAYEQYF.

This clonotype has ten or more counts. The rearrangement links TRBV28 to TRBJ1-5; the D is unclear. The V end was cut by 4 bases, the J end by 3 bases, with 4 bases between. This CDR3 spans 12 amino acids. CDR1 and CDR2 (germline): MDHEN, SYDVKM. The CDR3 loop reads CASSYHNQPQHF. The CDR3, as DNA: TGTGCCAGCAGTTATCACAATCAGCCCCAGCATTTT.

This clonotype was found many times. The DNA is omitted, as the CDR3 cannot be located on it reliably, and the CDR3 follows TCRdb's listing. This sequence joins TRBV7-5 and TRBJ1-5. TRBV7-5 corresponds to a pseudogene. The CDR3 comprises 16 residues, both ends counted. The CDR3 protein is CISVPEAHGPYQPQHF.

Many counts were recorded for this clonotype. The CDR3 DNA reads TGTGCCAGCAGTTTAAGAGCAGGGAAAAACATTCAGTACTTC. This encodes CASSLRAGKNIQYF. The rearrangement links TRBV28 to TRBJ2-4, with D perhaps matching TRBD1 (5 bases). This CDR3 is built from 14 residues. From germline, CDR1 is MDHEN and CDR2 SYDVKM. Trimming removed 2 bases at V and 4 bases at J, with 9 bases between.

In its sample, this clonotype was seen many times. The V gene is TRBV5-1, the J gene TRBJ2-2; no clear D gene. V shed 0 bases and J shed 2 bases, with 8 bases lying between them. The germline gives CDR1 SGHRS, CDR2 YFSETQ. The CDR3 covers 15 residues. The CDR3 sequence: CASSLAAINTGELFF. Here the CDR3 DNA reads TGCGCCAGCAGCTTGGCCGCCATTAACACCGGGGAGCTGTTTTTT.

This clonotype has ten or more counts. V and J are TRBV19 and TRBJ1-1; no clear D. Trimming removed 5 bases from V and 0 bases from J, with 7 bases in between. Germline V gene data show CDR1 as LNHDA and CDR2 as SQIVND (reference sequence). There are 13 residues in the CDR3. In DNA, the CDR3 is TGTGCCAGTAGTCCATACATGAACACTGAAGCTTTCTTT. It specifies CASSPYMNTEAFF.

In its sample, this clonotype was seen many times. The chain couples TRBV5-1 to TRBJ2-1, with TRBD2 matching over 13 bases. This CDR3 comprises 14 residues. Germline CDR1 SGHRS, CDR2 YFSETQ. V was clipped by 6 bases and J by 6 bases; unmatched bases: 3. In DNA, the CDR3 is TGCGCCAGCACCGGGACTAGCGGGATCAATGAGCAGTTCTTC. This gives the protein CASTGTSGINEQFF.

This clonotype appeared many times. The CDR3 DNA follows: TGCAGTGCTAGAGATCTTAGAAATCAGGGCGCCAGCTCCTATAATTCACCCCTCCACTTT. Its protein is CSARDLRNQGASSYNSPLHF. The V gene is TRBV20-1, the J gene TRBJ1-6; D might be TRBD1 (5 bases). V dropped 0 bases and J dropped 0 bases, with 21 bases sitting between them. Germline CDR1 reads DFQATT; CDR2 reads SNEGSKA (reference sequence). The CDR3 has 20 amino acids.

This clonotype was observed at least ten times. This rearrangement joins TRBV24-1 to TRBJ2-1; D gene ambiguous. The CDR3 spans 14 residues. Germline V gene data show CDR1 as KGHDR and CDR2 as SFDVKD. Deletions cut 9 bases from V and 0 bases from J, with 11 bases between. The DNA for the CDR3 is TGTGCCACCTCACTTGGCGGCTCCTACAATGAGCAGTTCTTC. Translating gives CATSLGGSYNEQFF.

The sample holds many counts of this clonotype. The chain joins TRBV6-1 to TRBJ1-2; 7 nucleotides line up with TRBD1. The ends lost 7 bases at V and 5 bases at J; junction bases unmatched: 10. The CDR3 runs 14 residues. The germline gives CDR1 MNHNS, CDR2 SASEGT. CDR3 residues: CASMTSGQHYGYTF. For the CDR3, the DNA is TGTGCCAGCATGACCTCGGGACAGCATTATGGCTACACCTTC.

The table lists this clonotype with many counts. The chain combines TRBV6-4 with TRBJ2-6; D gene uncertain. Trimming took off 2 bases at V and 0 bases at J, with 2 bases between the two ends. The CDR3 covers 14 residues. Looked up from germline, CDR1 is MRHNA and CDR2 is SNTAGT. The CDR3 protein is CASSDNSGANVLTF. The CDR3 region has the DNA TGTGCCAGCAGTGACAACTCTGGGGCCAACGTCCTGACTTTC.

V usage is TRBV5-4 and J usage is TRBJ2-5; D is unclear. Per germline, CDR1 SGHNT and CDR2 YYREEE (reference sequence). V was shortened by 0 bases and J by 5 bases, with 11 bases between the two germline ends. The CDR3 has 14 amino acids. The CDR3 DNA is TGTGCCAGCAGCTTGGGGCGAACGAGGGAGACCCAGTACTTC. Residues: CASSLGRTRETQYF.